This TCR beta chain was found in a study of T cell responses to AZD1222 COVID-19 vaccine. Trimming at V came to 2 bases and at J to 4 bases, leaving 5 bases not matched to a gene. CDR1 is SEHNR, CDR2 FQNEAQ, per germline (reference sequence). The CDR3 consists of 15 residues. Some clones are missing from TCRdb's copy, which holds only in-frame ones; the method was immunoSEQ multiplex PCR. The repertoire includes 150,000 or so clones, 90% to 95% of them detected once, and approximately 1.5% sits in the top ten. This sample comprised peripheral blood, obtained on day 0 of AZD1222 vaccination. This clonotype was sampled from an adult in good health. V is TRBV7-9 and J is TRBJ2-3, with 8 bases lining up with TRBD1. DNA of the CDR3: TGTGCCAGCAGCTTAAGCCAGGGGGCAGCAGATACGCAGTATTTT. Its translation is CASSLSQGAADTQYF.